The next 28 T cell receptor beta chains were all read from a single sample in a study of breast tumors, draining lymph nodes, adjacent tissues. The lymph nodes were axillary draining lymph nodes from breast cancer patients. One entry per CDR3 protein results from TCRdb running MiXCR on the multiplex PCR reads. The sample holds roughly 260,000 distinct CDR3 sequences, around 30% seen once. Sequences were obtained from axillary lymph node tissue. These receptor sequences come from a female donor with breast cancer. Some clones in this sample may be carry-over from other donors' samples.

This clonotype appeared a few times. The chain uses TRBV6-5 and TRBJ2-2; D is unclear. In germline, CDR1 is MNHEY, CDR2 SVGAGI. The CDR3 totals 11 residues. Trimming stripped 4 bases from V and 6 bases from J, with 3 bases between. In DNA form, the CDR3 reads TGTGCCAGCAGTTCTCCCGGGGAGCTGTTTTTT. This encodes CASSSPGELFF.

This clonotype was counted many times. The J gene is TRBJ2-7, the V gene TRBV20-1; D unclear. The CDR3 is made up of 12 amino acids. Per the germline V gene, CDR1 is DFQATT and CDR2 is SNEGSKA (reference sequence). Trimming took off 0 bases at V and 0 bases at J, with 3 bases between the two ends. In DNA, the CDR3 is TGCAGTGCTAGAGATCCCTCCTACGAGCAGTACTTC. Translated, it gives CSARDPSYEQYF.

About this clonotype itself: The final CDR3 position lacks the conserved phenylalanine or tryptophan, pointing to a likely read error. No DNA is shown, since the ends of the CDR3 on it are uncertain; the CDR3 is the one TCRdb lists. The chain has TRBV19 and TRBJ2-3; the table names TRBD2, a call not compared with the DNA. From germline, CDR1 is LNHDA and CDR2 SQIVND (reference sequence). The CDR3 adds up to 15 amino acids, both ends counted. CDR3: CASSIGREYVDTRYY.

The rearrangement links TRBV24-1 to TRBJ1-4, with D perhaps TRBD1 (6 bases). Trimming pared 4 bases from V and 7 bases from J, leaving 9 bases between. This CDR3 comprises 13 residues. The germline gives CDR1 KGHDR, CDR2 SFDVKD. The DNA of the CDR3 is TGTGCCACCAGTGAGCAGGGGATTGAAAAACTGTTTTTT. Translation gives CATSEQGIEKLFF.

On this clonotype itself: This may arise from a read error, as a much more abundant clone is one base away. The V call is TRBV5-6, the J call TRBJ2-7, with 11 bases that match TRBD2. V trimming: 4 bases; J trimming: 3 bases; junction bases outside the gene matches: 6. The CDR3 extends over 15 amino acids. Germline loops: CDR1 SGHDT, CDR2 YYEEEE. CDR3 coding DNA: TGTGCCAGCAGCGAAGTAGCGGGAGGGCTCTACGAGCAGTACTTC. It specifies CASSEVAGGLYEQYF.

This clonotype was picked up many times. Here the CDR3 DNA reads TGTGCCAGTAGTATAGATAGTGGTGGGACCGACTCCTACGAGCAGTACTTC. It translates to CASSIDSGGTDSYEQYF. The chain couples TRBV19 to TRBJ2-7; possibly TRBD1 or TRBD2 for D (5 bases each). V was pared by 0 bases and J by 0 bases, with 15 bases between. The germline gives CDR1 LNHDA, CDR2 SQIVND (reference sequence). CDR3 length: 17 residues.

This clonotype occurred many times. J is TRBJ1-2 and V is TRBV4-2, with D perhaps TRBD1 (5 bases). This CDR3 spans 15 amino acids. Trimming took 4 bases from V and 0 from J, leaving 12 bases between them. CDR1 is LGHNA and CDR2 is YNFKEQ in the germline V gene. CDR3 loop: CASSLGTAANYGYTF. CDR3 nucleotide sequence: TGTGCCAGCAGCCTAGGGACGGCAGCTAACTATGGCTACACCTTC.

J is TRBJ2-3 and V is TRBV28; D call uncertain. The length of the CDR3 is 13 residues. Germline V lookup: CDR1 MDHEN, CDR2 SYDVKM. Trimming took off 5 bases at V and 5 bases at J, with 11 bases between the two ends. This CDR3 is CASSPPAKDTQYF. For the CDR3, the DNA is TGTGCCAGCAGTCCCCCAGCGAAAGATACGCAGTATTTT.

This chain connects TRBV6-1 to TRBJ1-1; 7 bases match TRBD1. The junction had 3 bases not matched to a gene; V was cut back by 4 bases and J by 1 base. The germline gives CDR1 MNHNS, CDR2 SASEGT. This CDR3 comprises 14 residues. CDR3 sequence reads: CASSARQGNTEAFF. DNA for the CDR3: TGTGCCAGCAGTGCACGACAGGGGAACACTGAAGCTTTCTTT.

This clonotype was found a few times. This sequence joins TRBV6-5 and TRBJ2-4, with TRBD1 matching over 10 bases. In germline, CDR1 is MNHEY, CDR2 SVGAGI. J lost 2 bases, V lost 0 bases, and 4 bases had no gene match. The length of the CDR3 is 17 residues. CDR3 sequence (DNA): TGTGCCAGCAGTTACTCGAGACAGGGGGCCTCCAAAAACATTCAGTACTTC. The encoded protein is CASSYSRQGASKNIQYF.

This clonotype was detected ten times or more. The chain uses TRBV7-3 and TRBJ2-7; 11 nucleotides align to TRBD1. Germline loops: CDR1 SGHTA, CDR2 FQGTGA. V was clipped by 5 bases and J by 4 bases; unmatched bases: 7. The CDR3 runs to 15 residues. The CDR3 DNA sequence: TGTGCCAGCAGCCTCTCCGGGACAGGGGGGTACGAGCAGTACTTC. Translation: CASSLSGTGGYEQYF.

This clonotype showed up many times. The chain couples TRBV6-5 to TRBJ1-2; TRBD1 matches at 9 bases. With V trimmed by 5 bases and J by 8 bases, 6 bases remained unmatched. Germline-derived CDR1 and CDR2 are MNHEY and SVGAGI. This CDR3 spans 13 amino acids. The CDR3 here is CASSEQGAPGYTF. The CDR3 region has the DNA TGTGCCAGCAGTGAACAGGGGGCGCCCGGCTACACCTTC.

With respect to this clonotype: This may be a read error, as it is one base from a much larger clone. The chain employs TRBV14 and TRBJ2-1; tentatively, D is TRBD1 or TRBD2 (5 bases each). Germline V CDR1 and CDR2: SGHDN, FVKESK. The CDR3 sequence is 15 residues long. CDR3 bases: TGTGCCAGCAGTCACACGGGACGGTACTACAATGAGCCGTTCTTC. This translates into CASSHTGRYYNEPFF.

V is TRBV19 and J is TRBJ1-1; no firm D call. The V gene's germline CDR1 is LNHDA and CDR2 SQIVND (reference sequence). V was trimmed by 1 base and J by 0 bases, leaving 9 bases between them. The CDR3 covers 15 residues. The CDR3 DNA follows: TGTGCCAGTAGTATAGGGGTTTCCCTGAACACTGAAGCTTTCTTT. Its protein is CASSIGVSLNTEAFF.

This clonotype was counted ten times or more. One end of the junction fails to match germline, which may point to a read error. The chain links TRBV2 to TRBJ2-3; 8 bases line up with TRBD1. This CDR3 region has 16 residues. Germline CDR1 SNHLY, CDR2 FYNNEI. The CDR3 spells CASREGTGGRTDTQYF. In DNA, the CDR3 is TGTGCCAGCAGGGAAGGGACAGGCGGGCGCACAGATACGCAGTATTTT.

In its sample, this clonotype was seen many times. The V call is TRBV2, the J call TRBJ2-2; no clear D. The CDR3 consists of 12 residues. In germline, CDR1 is SNHLY, CDR2 FYNNEI. The V gene lost 8 bases and the J gene lost 5 bases, with 9 bases spanning the gap. CDR3 sequence (DNA): TGTGCCAGCGGATTTGGGACCGGGGAGCTGTTTTTT. The encoded protein is CASGFGTGELFF.

This clonotype occurred many times. The genes are TRBV9 and TRBJ2-5; 12 bases fit TRBD2. The V gene's germline CDR1 is SGDLS and CDR2 YYNGEE. This CDR3 comprises 16 residues. Trimming took 3 bases from V and 4 from J; bases not matched to a gene: 7. The CDR3 bases are TGTGCCAGCAGCGCGCTAGCGGGAGGGCTTGTAGAGACCCAGTACTTC. This encodes CASSALAGGLVETQYF.

Many counts were recorded for this clonotype. The rearrangement uses TRBV7-6 and TRBJ2-7, with TRBD2 matching over 10 bases. Germline values: CDR1 SGHVS, CDR2 FNYEAQ. This CDR3 is 14 amino acids long. Unmatched junction bases numbered 3, after V lost 4 bases and J lost 3 bases. CDR3 in amino acids: CASSSRTSGYEQYF. In nucleotides, the CDR3 is TGTGCCAGCAGCTCCCGGACTAGCGGCTACGAGCAGTACTTC. The variable domain in full, completed from reference TRBV7-6 and TRBJ2-7, reads GAGVSQSPRYKVTKRGQDVALRCDPISGHVSLYWYRQALGQGPEFLTYFNYEAQQDKSGLPNDRFSAERPEGSISTLTIQRTEQRDSAMYRCASSSRTSGYEQYFGPGTRLTVT.

This clonotype was seen repeatedly, ten times or more. The chain has TRBV12-3 or TRBV12-4 and TRBJ2-6, with no clear D. The ends were cut back, 6 bases at V and 0 bases at J, with 3 bases in the middle. The CDR3 covers 13 residues. The CDR3 here is CASRYSGANVLTF. The CDR3 bases are TGTGCCAGCAGGTACTCTGGGGCCAACGTCCTGACTTTC.

This clonotype was observed at least ten times. The DNA of the CDR3 is TGCGCCAGCAGGGGTGGAAACACCATATATTTT. The encoded protein is CASRGGNTIYF. V and J are TRBV5-1 and TRBJ1-3; D not resolved. Germline V gene lookup returns CDR1 SGHRS and CDR2 YFSETQ. Trimming cost V 5 bases and J 3 bases, with 3 bases left between them. The CDR3 is 11 residues long.

This clonotype has a count of ten or more. The J gene is TRBJ1-3, the V gene TRBV9; D is unclear. Trimming left V 1 base short and J 0 bases short, with 8 bases between. Germline-derived CDR1 and CDR2 are SGDLS and YYNGEE. This CDR3 has 15 amino acids. CDR3 loop: CASSVTPLSGNTIYF. The CDR3 DNA is TGTGCCAGCAGCGTAACTCCTCTCTCTGGAAACACCATATATTTT.

CDR3 sequence reads: CASSLVGTGNSPLHF. In nucleotides, the CDR3 is TGTGCCAGCAGCTTAGTTGGGACAGGGAATTCACCCCTCCACTTT. J is TRBJ1-6 and V is TRBV7-8, with 9 bases lining up with TRBD1. This CDR3 region has 15 residues. Germline V gene lookup returns CDR1 SGHVS and CDR2 FQNEAQ. The V segment lost 1 base and the J segment 7 bases; nucleotides outside the gene matches: 2.

Note on this clonotype: A single base separates this from a much larger clone, so it may be a read error. J is TRBJ2-1 and V is TRBV9, with 11 nucleotides matching TRBD1. This CDR3 comprises 17 residues. Looked up from germline, CDR1 is SGDLS and CDR2 is YYNGEE. CDR3 protein: CASSPRPGQGAYNEQLF. The CDR3 DNA reads as TGTGCCAGCAGCCCCCGCCCCGGACAGGGGGCCTACAATGAGCAGCTCTTC. The complete variable domain, with remaining parts taken from reference TRBV9 and TRBJ2-1, reads DSGVTQTPKHLITATGQRVTLRCSPRSGDLSVYWYQQSLDQGLQFLIQYYNGEERAKGNILERFSAQQFPDLHSELNLSSLELGDSALYFCASSPRPGQGAYNEQLFGPGTRLTVL.

This clonotype was detected many times. This chain uses TRBV7-8 with TRBJ2-2, with TRBD1 matching 9 bases. The CDR3 contains 16 residues. V was clipped by 4 bases and J by 6 bases; unmatched bases: 9. CDR1 is SGHVS and CDR2 is FQNEAQ in the germline V gene. The CDR3 nucleotides read TGTGCCAGCAGCTCCCCGGACAGGGGACAGGCCGGGGAGCTGTTTTTT. Protein sequence: CASSSPDRGQAGELFF.

Many counts were recorded for this clonotype. This chain links TRBV5-1 with TRBJ2-2; 8 nucleotides agree with TRBD2. CDR3 length: 16 residues. Germline V gene lookup returns CDR1 SGHRS and CDR2 YFSETQ. J gave up 4 bases and V 4 bases, and 9 bases lay outside the gene matches. DNA for the CDR3: TGCGCCAGCAGCAATCCGGGACTAGGAGTCACCGGGGAGCTGTTTTTT. Its protein product is CASSNPGLGVTGELFF.

The sample holds many counts of this clonotype. The chain couples TRBV19 to TRBJ2-1; D gene unclear. V shed 6 bases and J shed 9 bases, with 9 bases lying between them. CDR1 is LNHDA and CDR2 is SQIVND in the germline V gene (reference sequence). The CDR3 is 11 residues long. As DNA, the CDR3 is TGTGCCAGTAGCCTTTATGCTGAGCAGTTCTTC. Residues: CASSLYAEQFF.

Many counts were recorded for this clonotype. The rearrangement joins TRBV14 to TRBJ2-1; TRBD2 is a possible D gene (6 bases). CDR3 length: 15 amino acids. The germline gives CDR1 SGHDN, CDR2 FVKESK. Trimming left V 1 base short and J 8 bases short, with 15 bases between. The CDR3 nucleotides are TGTGCCAGCAGCCAAGGGTCTAGCGTAGAGGATGAGCAGTTCTTC. Encoded protein: CASSQGSSVEDEQFF.

The J gene is TRBJ2-5, the V gene TRBV6-5, with 10 bases fitting TRBD2. J was trimmed by 5 bases and V by 5 bases; bases with no gene match: 11. The germline V gene encodes CDR1 MNHEY and CDR2 SVGAGI. The CDR3 contains 16 residues. The CDR3 protein is CASSHTPSGRSETQYF. In nucleotides, the CDR3 is TGTGCCAGCAGTCACACCCCTAGCGGGAGATCGGAGACCCAGTACTTC.